The rows below give T cell receptor beta chains drawn from one sample of a study of early T cells in non-severe SARS-CoV-2 infection. TCRdb fed the 5' RACE reads into MiXCR, producing one record per CDR3 protein. Here the sample spans under 45,000 distinct CDR3 sequences, approximately 10% being singletons. The sequenced material came from whole blood. These receptors were collected from an adult who was a healthcare worker with PCR-confirmed SARS-CoV-2 infection or an uninfected control (not recorded which). CDR3s leave out the opening cysteine and the closing phenylalanine or tryptophan.

CDR3 protein,V gene
ASSERTGGSPYGYT,TRBV6-1
ASRTDTEAF,TRBV2
ATRNRGSYNEQF,TRBV15
ASSLTVQGTQY,TRBV7-8
ASSPPGYYGYT,TRBV6-6
ASSPPTDTQY,TRBV7-2
SVPTPMNTEAF,TRBV29-1
SVEDSYEQY,TRBV29-1
ASSLETGSLTGKLF,TRBV11-2
ASSPRTSYEQY,TRBV7-2
ASRLIAPRGLGNQPQH,TRBV7-3
ASSPMTGDTQY,TRBV7-9
ASSLVTSAYEQY,TRBV7-2
ASSLWGYEQY,TRBV7-2
ASSVRGAGSH,TRBV6-1
ASVPVGRPYGYT,TRBV12-5
ASSSPRDQETQY,TRBV6-6
ASSLAFTGTGAGYT,TRBV7-9
ASSVLGGLGNTIY,TRBV25-1
ASSQALLAGASTDTQY,TRBV4-3
ASSIDRGRHNEQF,TRBV7-2
ASSPPERFGPLDEQF,TRBV18
ASSLDTVSGNTIY,TRBV7-2
ASSYSSGGSSYNEQF,TRBV6-5
SAAPTQGEQY,TRBV29-1
ASSVDSTDTQY,TRBV7-3
ASSPGTSGEQF,TRBV7-3
ARSQVSPGLVDYGYT,TRBV4-2
ASSQEGHWSISGNTIY,TRBV14
SVEDWRGLTYNEQF,TRBV29-1
ASSYRQENTEAF,TRBV6-6
ASSSDPAGVNEQF,TRBV7-3
ATSDASGGLTDTQY,TRBV24-1
ASSYATGISNQPQH,TRBV6-2/TRBV6-3
AWRWRTGELF,TRBV30
ASSYTYNQPQH,TRBV6-5
ASSLRTSGGGDNEQF,TRBV12-3/TRBV12-4
ASSNIRRVEKLF,TRBV5-5
ASSGSSTGEQY,TRBV9
SARQLYEQF,TRBV20-1
SATGLARSEGSYNEQF,TRBV20-1
SVEVERGDTQY,TRBV29-1
ASSQQGANYGYT,TRBV7-2
ASSPRGSAGQGLESQH,TRBV4-2
SVGNQPQH,TRBV29-1
SVETSYEQF,TRBV29-1
ASSLDRANGYT,TRBV7-3
ASSPPRDRYEQY,TRBV13
ASSSDWGQYNEQF,TRBV6-5
ASNLNTGELF,TRBV19
ASSTERQGAHGIRGYT,TRBV19
ASSQDVGGADRAKNIQY,TRBV4-3
ASSPGRVTEAF,TRBV18
SASPGDANRPQH,TRBV20-1
SASGTGGRDSPLH,TRBV20-1
ASSPQQGSSYNEQF,TRBV18
AIVGAYGYT,TRBV6-5